Listed below are T cell receptor beta chains from one sample, sequenced in a study of cytomegalovirus exposure and HLA in healthy donors. Clones were read by immunoSEQ multiplex PCR, and TCRdb kept only the in-frame ones, dropping some. The data contain some 120,000 clones, 75% to 90% of them singletons. Material: PBMCs. These receptors all come from a man younger than 40 in good health and CMV-seronegative. CDR3s include the opening cysteine and the closing phenylalanine or tryptophan. A D gene is named only where the DNA matches it firmly. Clone size is not always given. Where it is, it says once, few, many or a class for expanded clones.

.	TRBV10-3	TRBJ2-1	.	CAIPEEVTLTEQFF	TGTGCCATTCCGGAGGAGGTGACACTCACTGAGCAGTTCTTC
TRBD1	TRBV5-4	TRBJ1-1	.	CASSLTGGLTEAFF	TGTGCCAGCAGCTTAACAGGGGGCCTCACTGAAGCTTTCTTT
.	TRBV15	TRBJ1-1	.	CATSYHTPRATEAFF	TGTGCCACCAGCTACCACACGCCTAGAGCCACTGAAGCTTTCTTT
TRBD2	TRBV5-6	TRBJ2-1	.	CASSLWREGSYNEQFF	TGTGCCAGCAGCTTGTGGAGGGAGGGCTCTTACAATGAGCAGTTCTTC
.	TRBV4-1	TRBJ2-1	once	CASSREKRANNEQFF	TGCGCCAGCAGCCGAGAAAAGCGGGCTAACAATGAGCAGTTCTTC
TRBD1	TRBV25-1	TRBJ2-7	.	CASSLQGAYEQYF	TGTGCCAGCAGTCTACAGGGGGCTTACGAGCAGTACTTC
TRBD1	TRBV7-6	TRBJ1-1	few	CASSARGAGTEAFF	TGTGCCAGCAGCGCCAGGGGGGCTGGCACTGAAGCTTTCTTT
TRBD1	TRBV12-5	TRBJ1-2	.	CASGLVGTVGFGYTF	TGTGCTAGTGGTTTAGTGGGGACAGTTGGGTTTGGCTACACCTTC
.	TRBV25-1	TRBJ2-7	.	CASSVSLEAYEQYF	TGTGCCAGCAGTGTATCCCTTGAGGCCTACGAGCAGTACTTC
TRBD1	TRBV7-9	TRBJ2-3	.	CASSLVTGARDTQYF	TGTGCCAGCAGCTTAGTCACAGGGGCTAGAGATACGCAGTATTTT
.	TRBV11-2	TRBJ1-2	.	CASSPNMGRVDYGYTF	TGTGCCAGCAGCCCGAATATGGGCAGGGTGGACTATGGCTACACCTTC
.	TRBV29-1	TRBJ2-2	.	CSVASTLNTGELFF	TGCAGCGTTGCGTCGACTCTCAACACCGGGGAGCTGTTTTTT
.	TRBV27	TRBJ1-5	.	CASSLSGNNQPQHF	TGTGCCAGCAGTTTGTCAGGGAACAATCAGCCCCAGCATTTT
TRBD2	TRBV5-4	TRBJ2-7	.	CASRPTSGSSYEQYF	TGTGCCAGCAGACCGACTAGCGGGAGCTCCTACGAGCAGTACTTC
.	TRBV28	TRBJ1-5	.	CASRGKQGLLNQPQHF	TGTGCCAGCAGGGGGAAGCAGGGTCTTTTGAATCAGCCCCAGCATTTT
TRBD1	TRBV6-1	TRBJ1-4	.	CASSSGTGGEKLFF	TGTGCCAGCAGCTCCGGGACAGGGGGAGAAAAACTGTTTTTT
TRBD1	TRBV2	TRBJ2-5	.	CASSEGTGGLETQYF	TGTGCCAGCAGTGAAGGGACAGGGGGGTTGGAGACCCAGTACTTC